Each of the 16 T cell receptor beta chains below was sequenced from the same sample in a study of cytomegalovirus exposure and HLA in healthy donors. Both 60 Vbeta primers and 13 Jbeta primers went into the PCR. Clones were read by immunoSEQ multiplex PCR, and TCRdb kept only the in-frame ones, dropping some. The sample holds over 200,000 clones, 80% to 90% seen once. The sample taken for sequencing was PBMCs. Every receptor here comes from a woman under 30 in good health and CMV-seronegative.

This chain joins TRBV28 and TRBJ2-7; possible D gene TRBD2, 7 bases. Germline CDR1 is MDHEN and CDR2 is SYDVKM. The CDR3 runs to 14 residues. V was shortened by 4 bases and J by 2 bases, with 12 bases between the two germline ends. Here the CDR3 reads CASSWGGPPYEQYF. In DNA form, the CDR3 reads TGTGCCAGCAGTTGGGGGGGGCCCCCCTACGAGCAGTACTTC.

The chain employs TRBV5-6 and TRBJ2-1, with TRBD2 matching over 14 bases. In germline, CDR1 is SGHDT, CDR2 YYEEEE. Unmatched junction bases numbered 10, after V lost 4 bases and J lost 10 bases. The length of the CDR3 is 16 residues. The CDR3, as DNA: TGTGCCAGCAGCAACGCGGGACTAGCGGGGGCTGGAGAGCAGTTCTTC. It yields the protein CASSNAGLAGAGEQFF.

The chain has TRBV7-2 and TRBJ2-5; D perhaps matches TRBD1 (5 bases). Between the trimmed V and J ends, which lost 6 bases and 2 bases, there was a span of 10 bases. The CDR3 consists of 13 residues. Germline V gene data show CDR1 as SGHTA and CDR2 as FQGNSA. CDR3 DNA sequence: TGTGCCAGCAGTCACGACAGTCAAGAGACCCAGTACTTC. This codes for CASSHDSQETQYF.

V gene TRBV6-1 combines with J gene TRBJ2-7, with D perhaps matching TRBD1 (6 bases). Germline V CDR1 and CDR2: MNHNS, SASEGT. The CDR3 is 15 residues long. Trimming left V 1 base short and J 3 bases short, with 13 bases between. In nucleotides, the CDR3 is TGTGCCAGCAGTGAAGGTACAGGGTTTAGCTACGAGCAGTACTTC. Translation gives CASSEGTGFSYEQYF.

J is TRBJ2-7 and V is TRBV28, with D perhaps matching TRBD1 (5 bases). Per the germline V gene, CDR1 is MDHEN and CDR2 is SYDVKM. This CDR3 has 15 amino acids. The V end lost 5 bases, the J end lost 1 base, and 15 bases lay between the germline ends. The CDR3 DNA reads as TGTGCCAGCAGTCCTAAACTGACAGCTTCCTACGAGCAGTACTTC. It yields the protein CASSPKLTASYEQYF.

The rearrangement joins TRBV7-8 to TRBJ2-3, with TRBD1 matching over 7 bases. Germline-derived CDR1 and CDR2 are SGHVS and FQNEAQ. V shed 4 bases and J 4 bases; nucleotides not matched to a gene: 8. The CDR3 sequence is 15 residues long. CDR3 sequence: CASSYPTGTADTQYF. In nucleotides, the CDR3 is TGTGCCAGCAGCTACCCGACAGGGACGGCAGATACGCAGTATTTT.

The V gene is TRBV5-6, the J gene TRBJ2-5; 8 bases agree with TRBD2. Per the germline V gene, CDR1 is SGHDT and CDR2 is YYEEEE. This CDR3 has 13 residues. Trimming at V came to 1 base and at J to 5 bases, leaving 1 base not matched to a gene. The CDR3 DNA reads as TGTGCCAGCAGCTTGCCGGGGGGGGAGACCCAGTACTTC. It specifies CASSLPGGETQYF.

This clone showed up just a few times. The V call is TRBV4-2, the J call TRBJ1-5; D perhaps matches TRBD1 (5 bases). CDR1 and CDR2 from the germline V gene are LGHNA and YNFKEQ. The CDR3 contains 15 residues. Trimming cost V 4 bases and J 2 bases, with 12 bases left between them. For the CDR3, the DNA is TGTGCCAGCAGCCTAGCCAGGGCAGGCAATCAGCCCCAGCATTTT. This translates into CASSLARAGNQPQHF.

The rearrangement uses TRBV27 and TRBJ1-1, with D possibly TRBD1 on 6 matching bases. Trimming took off 5 bases at V and 5 bases at J, with 6 bases between the two ends. This CDR3 comprises 11 residues. The germline CDR1 and CDR2 sequences are MNHEY and SMNVEV (reference sequence). CDR3 sequence: CASSRGTEAFF. CDR3 in DNA: TGTGCCAGCAGTAGGGGGACTGAAGCTTTCTTT.

The rearrangement uses TRBV4-1 and TRBJ1-2; 7 bases align to TRBD1. V trimming: 6 bases; J trimming: 0 bases; junction bases outside the gene matches: 4. The CDR3 spans 14 residues. Germline loops: CDR1 MGHRA, CDR2 YSYEKL. The CDR3 reads CASRGQIANYGYTF. The CDR3 bases are TGCGCCAGCAGGGGACAGATAGCTAACTATGGCTACACCTTC.

V is TRBV29-1 and J is TRBJ2-5, with 7 bases identical to TRBD2. Unmatched junction bases numbered 19, after V lost 6 bases and J lost 6 bases. CDR3 length: 16 residues. In germline, CDR1 is SQVTM, CDR2 ANQGSEA. Written as DNA, the CDR3 is TGCAGCGTCCGGGCAGGGTCTGGTCCGGGAGGTCAGACCCAGTACTTC. It encodes CSVRAGSGPGGQTQYF.

This clone was found a few times. This chain links TRBV28 with TRBJ1-2; 8 bases line up with TRBD1. Germline values: CDR1 MDHEN, CDR2 SYDVKM. The CDR3 spans 14 residues. The V gene end was trimmed by 6 bases and the J gene end by 4 bases; junction bases not matched to a gene: 7. CDR3 coding DNA: TGTGCCAGCAGAGCCCGTACAGGGGGCTATGGCTACACCTTC. This encodes CASRARTGGYGYTF.

The chain links TRBV5-6 to TRBJ2-3, with 8 bases matching TRBD1. From germline, CDR1 is SGHDT and CDR2 YYEEEE. Trimming removed 4 bases from V and 4 bases from J; junction bases left unmatched: 11. CDR3 size: 16 residues. CDR3 DNA: TGTGCCAGCAGCCTACTCGGACAGGGTGTCGCAGATACGCAGTATTTT. Its translation is CASSLLGQGVADTQYF.

The gene calls are TRBV27 and TRBJ2-1, with D tentatively TRBD1 (6 bases). Trimming took off 6 bases at V and 5 bases at J, with 14 bases between the two ends. The CDR3 contains 14 residues. Germline loops: CDR1 MNHEY, CDR2 SMNVEV (reference sequence). The CDR3 region has the DNA TGTGCCAGCAGCCCCCTCGGGACACACAATGAGCAGTTCTTC. Translation gives CASSPLGTHNEQFF.

The chain carries TRBV19 and TRBJ1-5, with a weak D call TRBD1 (6 bases). Germline V gene data show CDR1 as LNHDA and CDR2 as SQIVND (reference sequence). Trimming cost V 5 bases and J 1 base, with 12 bases left between them. The CDR3 is 15 residues long. CDR3 sequence reads: CASSLFRGSNQPQHF. In nucleotides, the CDR3 is TGTGCCAGTAGTCTCTTTAGGGGGAGCAATCAGCCCCAGCATTTT.

J is TRBJ1-2 and V is TRBV9; 8 bases map to TRBD1. V lost 7 bases, J lost 2 bases, and 13 bases stayed unmatched. CDR3 size: 16 residues. Germline assignment: CDR1 SGDLS and CDR2 YYNGEE. The DNA for the CDR3 is TGTGCCAGCGGCCAGCGGGGGGGACAGGCAAACTATGGCTACACCTTC. Its translation is CASGQRGGQANYGYTF.